In this sample, the clone carrying this T cell receptor (beta chain) turned up many times. Its specificity is unknown. This sample is drawn from a study of CD8 T cells in ankylosing spondylitis. Study outcomes and limitations: A motif of under ten highly homologous TCR beta variants was seen as apparently characteristic of ankylosing spondylitis blood. Clones that were linked to disease were CD8+ and were relatively rare in peripheral blood. Some of these motif variants have turned up before, in reports on reactive arthritis synovial fluid and blood.

V lost 2 bases to trimming and J lost 5 bases; unmatched junction nucleotides: 10. From germline, CDR1 is SQVTM and CDR2 ANQGSEA. The CDR3 spans 15 residues. Each CDR3 protein gets one entry after TCRdb re-called the 5' RACE reads with MiXCR. The sample lists about 140,000 distinct CDR3 sequences, around 10% occurring once. The sequence was collected from a female donor with ankylosing spondylitis or in good health (not recorded which). J is TRBJ2-7 and V is TRBV29-1; 9 positions agree with TRBD2. Specimen: blood, either unsorted or a sorted T cell fraction (not recorded which). The CDR3 DNA is TGCAGCGTTGAACTAGCGGGGTCCCGCGTCAACGAGCAGTACTTC. It codes for CSVELAGSRVNEQYF.